Below are 8 T cell receptor beta chains sequenced from a single sample in a study of blood T cell repertoires in COVID-19. Only in-frame clones appear in the TCRdb table, and some are missing; sequencing was by immunoSEQ multiplex PCR. The data contain about 100,000 clones, 75% to 90% of them singletons. Source material: peripheral blood. The receptors originated from a man aged 55 to 69 with acute or convalescent COVID-19.

The chain couples TRBV5-1 to TRBJ2-3; 10 nucleotides match TRBD2. Germline CDR1 SGHRS, CDR2 YFSETQ. Trimming removed 3 bases from V and 3 bases from J; junction bases left unmatched: 4. There are 15 residues in the CDR3. The CDR3 DNA is TGCGCCAGCAGCTCTAGCGGGAGATTGACAGATACGCAGTATTTT. Its translation: CASSSSGRLTDTQYF.

The J gene is TRBJ1-3, the V gene TRBV9; 9 nucleotides match TRBD1. Germline CDR1 is SGDLS and CDR2 is YYNGEE. The CDR3 is made up of 14 amino acids. J gave up 2 bases and V 4 bases, and 1 base lay outside the gene matches. CDR3 nucleotide sequence: TGTGCCAGCAGCAACAGGGGGCCTGGAAACACCATATATTTT. Its translation is CASSNRGPGNTIYF. Combining the CDR3 with reference TRBV9 and TRBJ1-3 gives the whole variable domain DSGVTQTPKHLITATGQRVTLRCSPRSGDLSVYWYQQSLDQGLQFLIQYYNGEERAKGNILERFSAQQFPDLHSELNLSSLELGDSALYFCASSNRGPGNTIYFGEGSWLTVV.

This clone was detected a few times. V and J are TRBV28 and TRBJ1-4, with TRBD1 matching 8 bases. The CDR3 consists of 14 residues. V lost 3 bases to trimming and J lost 8 bases; unmatched junction nucleotides: 5. Germline lookup yields CDR1 MDHEN and CDR2 SYDVKM. CDR3 sequence (DNA): TGTGCCAGCAGTTTCACAGGGGGTAGAGAAAAACTGTTTTTT. It specifies CASSFTGGREKLFF.

V usage is TRBV5-1 and J usage is TRBJ2-5; 7 nucleotides line up with TRBD2. The CDR3 loop spans 17 amino acids. J gave up 7 bases and V 1 base, and 16 bases lay outside the gene matches. Germline CDR1 reads SGHRS; CDR2 reads YFSETQ. The CDR3, as DNA: TGCGCCAGCAGCTTGCTGGCGGGAGCCTTAGCCGGCGGGACCCAGTACTTC. Translated: CASSLLAGALAGGTQYF.

The J gene is TRBJ2-7, the V gene TRBV4-1; TRBD2 agrees at 11 bases. CDR3 length equals 18 residues. Germline assignment: CDR1 MGHRA and CDR2 YSYEKL. The V gene end was trimmed by 3 bases and the J gene end by 1 base; junction bases not matched to a gene: 11. CDR3 DNA sequence: TGCGCCAGCAGCCATTTCGTTCTAGCGGGAGGAAGGTCCTACGAGCAGTACTTC. Translated: CASSHFVLAGGRSYEQYF.

This clone was observed a handful of times. The chain uses TRBV7-8 and TRBJ1-5, with D unresolved. V lost 4 bases and J 4 bases, leaving 17 bases between the germline ends. The length of the CDR3 is 16 residues. Germline CDR1 is SGHVS and CDR2 is FQNEAQ. The CDR3 DNA follows: TGTGCCAGCAGCTCGATACCCGGGGTAACGAATCAGCCCCAGCATTTT. As protein: CASSSIPGVTNQPQHF.

The rearrangement joins TRBV4-1 to TRBJ2-6, with TRBD1 identical over 9 bases. The CDR3 totals 19 residues. From germline, CDR1 is MGHRA and CDR2 YSYEKL. The V and J ends lost 0 bases and 4 bases, in that order; junction bases with no gene match: 10. The CDR3 reads CASSQDGQGIWSGANVLTF. In nucleotides, the CDR3 is TGCGCCAGCAGCCAAGACGGACAGGGGATCTGGTCGGGGGCCAACGTCCTGACTTTC.

This clone occurred once. The chain carries TRBV19 and TRBJ2-2; 14 positions match TRBD2. The CDR3 runs to 15 residues. Germline assignment: CDR1 LNHDA and CDR2 SQIVND (reference sequence). The ends lost 7 bases at V and 6 bases at J; junction bases unmatched: 4. CDR3 in amino acids: CASIPTSGRAGELFF. The CDR3 DNA reads TGTGCCAGTATCCCGACTAGCGGGAGGGCCGGGGAGCTGTTTTTT.